The entry that follows covers one T cell receptor beta chain sequence. Its target is unknown. Time point meaning: newly diagnosed, previously untreated cHL patient sample. Isolated CD8+ T cells were derived from thawed PBMCs through magnetic negative selection. Comparison came from newly diagnosed, untreated classical Hodgkin lymphoma PBMCs. This CDR3 is 16 amino acids long. Trimming removed 3 bases at V and 2 bases at J, with 17 bases between. Germline values: CDR1 MGHRA, CDR2 YSYEKL. The table came from immunoSEQ multiplex PCR; TCRdb's copy has only in-frame clones and leaves some out. The sample carries 3,500 to 5,000 clones, approximately 80% recorded once. These data come from a study of PD-1 blockade in classical Hodgkin lymphoma. General study points: The drivers behind the repertoire differences, possibly disease activity or prior therapy, remain undefined. Newly diagnosed patients were reported to start with lower TCR diversity than healthy donors.

The material sequenced was CD8+ T cells from blood. The source of this sequence is a human donor with classical Hodgkin lymphoma. The genes are TRBV4-1 and TRBJ2-7; the D gene could be TRBD1 or TRBD2 (7 bases each). The CDR3 reads CASSQAQGGLAYEQYF. The CDR3 bases are TGCGCCAGCAGCCAGGCCCAGGGGGGGTTGGCCTACGAGCAGTACTTC.